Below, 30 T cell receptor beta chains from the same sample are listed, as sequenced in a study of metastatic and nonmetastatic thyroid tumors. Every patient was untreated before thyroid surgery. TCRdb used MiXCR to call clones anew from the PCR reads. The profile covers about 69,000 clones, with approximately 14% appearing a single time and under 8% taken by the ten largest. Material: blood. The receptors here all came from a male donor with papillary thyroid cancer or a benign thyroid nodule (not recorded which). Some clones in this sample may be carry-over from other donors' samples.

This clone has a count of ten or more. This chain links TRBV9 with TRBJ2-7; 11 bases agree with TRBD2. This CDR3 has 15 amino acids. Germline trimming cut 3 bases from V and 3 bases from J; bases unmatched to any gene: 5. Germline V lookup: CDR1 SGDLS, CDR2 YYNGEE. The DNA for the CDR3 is TGTGCCAGCAGCGCAACCGGGACTAGCGGCTACGAGCAGTACTTC. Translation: CASSATGTSGYEQYF.

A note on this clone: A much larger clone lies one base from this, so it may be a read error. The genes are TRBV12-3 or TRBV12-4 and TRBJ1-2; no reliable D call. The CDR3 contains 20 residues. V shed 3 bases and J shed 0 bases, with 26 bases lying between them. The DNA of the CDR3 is TGTGCCAGCAGTTTTATACGTTACCTTAGGGTTCCAGTTCCTAACTATGGCTACACCTTC. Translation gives CASSFIRYLRVPVPNYGYTF.

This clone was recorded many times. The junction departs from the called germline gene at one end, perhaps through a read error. CDR3 sequence: CASSLGQENEQFF. CDR3 sequence (DNA): TGTGCTAGCAGCTTGGGACAGGAGAATGAGCAGTTCTTC. The chain uses TRBV7-7 and TRBJ2-1; 8 nucleotides match TRBD1. Per the germline V gene, CDR1 is SSHAT and CDR2 is FNYEAQ (reference sequence). This CDR3 contains 13 residues.

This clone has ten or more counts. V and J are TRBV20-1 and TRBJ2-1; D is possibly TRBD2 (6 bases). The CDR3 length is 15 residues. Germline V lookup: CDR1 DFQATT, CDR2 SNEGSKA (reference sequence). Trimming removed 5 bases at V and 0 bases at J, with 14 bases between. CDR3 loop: CSAGRLGSSYNEQFF. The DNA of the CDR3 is TGCAGTGCTGGCAGACTAGGTAGCTCCTACAATGAGCAGTTCTTC.

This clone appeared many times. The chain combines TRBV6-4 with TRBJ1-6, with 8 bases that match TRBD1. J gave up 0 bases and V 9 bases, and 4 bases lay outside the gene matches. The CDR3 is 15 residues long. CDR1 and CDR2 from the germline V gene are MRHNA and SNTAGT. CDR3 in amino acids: CASRQGSSYNSPLHF. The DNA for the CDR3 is TGTGCCAGTCGACAGGGGAGCTCCTATAATTCACCCCTCCACTTT.

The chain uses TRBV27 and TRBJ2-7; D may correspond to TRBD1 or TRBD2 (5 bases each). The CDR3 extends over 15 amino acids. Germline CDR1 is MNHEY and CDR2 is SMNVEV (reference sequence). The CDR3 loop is CASILGTGLLNEQYV. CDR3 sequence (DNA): TGTGCCAGCATTTTAGGCACGGGGCTTTTGAACGAGCAGTACGTC.

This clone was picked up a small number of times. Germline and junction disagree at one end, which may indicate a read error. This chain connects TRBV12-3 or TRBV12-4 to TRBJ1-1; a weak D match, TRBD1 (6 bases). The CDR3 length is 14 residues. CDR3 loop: CTSSPQGPWTEAFF. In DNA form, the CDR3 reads TGTACCAGCAGCCCTCAGGGGCCTTGGACTGAAGCTTTCTTT.

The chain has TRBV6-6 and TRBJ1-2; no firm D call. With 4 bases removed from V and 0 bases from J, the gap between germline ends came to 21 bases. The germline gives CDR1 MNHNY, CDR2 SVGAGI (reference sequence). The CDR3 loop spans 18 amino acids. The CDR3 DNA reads TGTGCCAGCAGTTTTTATCAGCCACCGAGACCGTCTAACTATGGCTACACCTTC. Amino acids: CASSFYQPPRPSNYGYTF.

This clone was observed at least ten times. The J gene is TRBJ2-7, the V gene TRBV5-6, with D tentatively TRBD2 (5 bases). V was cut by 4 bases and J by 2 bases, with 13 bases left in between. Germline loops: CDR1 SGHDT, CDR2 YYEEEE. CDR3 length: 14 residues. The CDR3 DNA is TGTGCCAGCAGCGGAGGACTGGTAACCTACGAGCAGTACTTC. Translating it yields CASSGGLVTYEQYF.

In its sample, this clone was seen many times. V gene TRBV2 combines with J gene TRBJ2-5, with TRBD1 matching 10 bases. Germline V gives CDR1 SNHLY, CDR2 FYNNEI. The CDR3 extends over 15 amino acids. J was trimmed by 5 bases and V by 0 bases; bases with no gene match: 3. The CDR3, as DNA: TGTGCCAGCAGTGAAGCATGGGGACAGGGGGAGACCCAGTACTTC. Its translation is CASSEAWGQGETQYF.

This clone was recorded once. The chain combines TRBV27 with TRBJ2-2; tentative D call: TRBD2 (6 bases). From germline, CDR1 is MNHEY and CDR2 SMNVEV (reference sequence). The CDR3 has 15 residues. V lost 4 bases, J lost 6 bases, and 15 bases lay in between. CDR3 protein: CASSSDRRGPGELFF. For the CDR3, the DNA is TGTGCCAGCAGTTCGGACCGGCGGGGCCCCGGGGAGCTGTTTTTT.

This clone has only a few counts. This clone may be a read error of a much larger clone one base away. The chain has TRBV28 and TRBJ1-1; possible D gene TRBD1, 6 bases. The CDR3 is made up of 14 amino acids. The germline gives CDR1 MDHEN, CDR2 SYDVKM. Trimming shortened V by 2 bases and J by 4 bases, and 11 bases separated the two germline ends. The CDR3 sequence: CASSLRQERTEAFF. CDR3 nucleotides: TGTGCCAGCAGTTTACGACAGGAGCGCACTGAAGCTTTCTTT.

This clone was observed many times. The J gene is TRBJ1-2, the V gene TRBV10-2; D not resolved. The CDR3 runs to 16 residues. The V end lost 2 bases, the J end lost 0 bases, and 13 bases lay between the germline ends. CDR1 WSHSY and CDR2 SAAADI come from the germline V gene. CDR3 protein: CASSEPSRDSNYGYTF. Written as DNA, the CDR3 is TGCGCCAGCAGTGAGCCTTCCAGAGACTCTAACTATGGCTACACCTTC.

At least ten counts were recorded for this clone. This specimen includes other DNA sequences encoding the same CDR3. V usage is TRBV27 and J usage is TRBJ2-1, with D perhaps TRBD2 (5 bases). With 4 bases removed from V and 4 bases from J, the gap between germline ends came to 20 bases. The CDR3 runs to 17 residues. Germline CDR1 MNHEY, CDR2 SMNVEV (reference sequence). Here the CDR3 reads CASSSPLISEVYNEQFF. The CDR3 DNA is TGTGCCAGCAGTTCCCCCCTTATTAGCGAAGTATACAATGAGCAGTTCTTC.

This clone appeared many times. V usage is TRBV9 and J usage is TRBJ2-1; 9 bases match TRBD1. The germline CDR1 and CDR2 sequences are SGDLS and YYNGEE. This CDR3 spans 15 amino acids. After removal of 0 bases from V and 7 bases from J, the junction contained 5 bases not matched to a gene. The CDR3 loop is CASSVGGGTGNEQFF. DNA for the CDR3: TGTGCCAGCAGCGTAGGGGGAGGGACAGGGAATGAGCAGTTCTTC.

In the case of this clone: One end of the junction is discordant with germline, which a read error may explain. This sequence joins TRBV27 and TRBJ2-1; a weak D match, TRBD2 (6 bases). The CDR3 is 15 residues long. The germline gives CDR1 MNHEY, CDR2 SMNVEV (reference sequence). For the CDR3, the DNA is TGTGCCAGCAGTTTATCATCGGGAGTTGGAAATGAGCGGTTCTTC. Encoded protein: CASSLSSGVGNERFF.

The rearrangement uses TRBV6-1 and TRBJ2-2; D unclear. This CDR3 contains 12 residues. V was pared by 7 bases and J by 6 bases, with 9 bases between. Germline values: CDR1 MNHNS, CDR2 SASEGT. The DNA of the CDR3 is TGTGCCAGCATGGCCGGCTCCGGGGAGCTGTTTTTT. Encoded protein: CASMAGSGELFF.

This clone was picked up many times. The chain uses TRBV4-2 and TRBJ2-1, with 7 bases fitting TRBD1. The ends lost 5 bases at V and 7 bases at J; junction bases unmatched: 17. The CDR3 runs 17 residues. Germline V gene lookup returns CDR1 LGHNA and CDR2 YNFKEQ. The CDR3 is CASSIPTGALVSNEQFF. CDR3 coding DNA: TGTGCCAGCAGCATTCCCACAGGGGCCCTGGTCTCAAATGAGCAGTTCTTC.

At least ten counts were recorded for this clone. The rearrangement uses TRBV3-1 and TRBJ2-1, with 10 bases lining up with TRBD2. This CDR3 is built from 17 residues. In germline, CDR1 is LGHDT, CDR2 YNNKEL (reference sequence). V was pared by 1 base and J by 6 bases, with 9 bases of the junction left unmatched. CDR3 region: CASSQGLPSGSFNEQFF. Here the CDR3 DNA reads TGTGCCAGCAGCCAAGGCCTCCCTAGCGGGAGTTTCAATGAGCAGTTCTTC.

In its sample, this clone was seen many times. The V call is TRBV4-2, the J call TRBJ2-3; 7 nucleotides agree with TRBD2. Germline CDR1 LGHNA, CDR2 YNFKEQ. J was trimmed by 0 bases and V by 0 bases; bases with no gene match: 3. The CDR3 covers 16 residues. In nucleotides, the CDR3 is TGTGCCAGCAGCCAAGAAACGGGGGGAAGCACAGATACGCAGTATTTT. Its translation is CASSQETGGSTDTQYF.

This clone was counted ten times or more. For the CDR3, the DNA is TGCAGTGCTAGACAGGGTTCAGGCTATGGCTACACCTTC. Its protein is CSARQGSGYGYTF. The chain combines TRBV20-1 with TRBJ1-2, with D possibly matching TRBD1 (5 bases). CDR1 DFQATT and CDR2 SNEGSKA come from the germline V gene (reference sequence). The CDR3 length is 13 residues. V dropped 2 bases and J dropped 4 bases, with 11 bases sitting between them.

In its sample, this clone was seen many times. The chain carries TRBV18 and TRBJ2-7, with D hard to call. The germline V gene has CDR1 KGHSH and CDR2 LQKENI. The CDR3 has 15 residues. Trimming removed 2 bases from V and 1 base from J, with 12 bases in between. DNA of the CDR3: TGTGCCAGCTCACCAAGGAGCCTTATGTCCTACGAGCAGTACGTC. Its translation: CASSPRSLMSYEQYV.

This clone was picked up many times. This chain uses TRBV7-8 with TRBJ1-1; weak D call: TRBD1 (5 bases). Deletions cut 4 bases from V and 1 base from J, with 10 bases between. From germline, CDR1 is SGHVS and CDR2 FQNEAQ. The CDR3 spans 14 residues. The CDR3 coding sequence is TGTGCCAGCAGCTCTAATGGGGCGAACACTGAAGCTTTCTTT. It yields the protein CASSSNGANTEAFF.

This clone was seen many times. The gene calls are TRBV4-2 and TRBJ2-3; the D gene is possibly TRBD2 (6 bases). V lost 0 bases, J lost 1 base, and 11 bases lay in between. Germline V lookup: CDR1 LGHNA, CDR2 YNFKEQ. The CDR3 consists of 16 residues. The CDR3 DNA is TGTGCCAGCAGCCAAGATTTGGCTAGCGGCACAGATACGCAGTATTTT. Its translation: CASSQDLASGTDTQYF.

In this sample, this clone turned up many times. CDR3 loop: CASSQGGTVINEQFF. The CDR3 nucleotides are TGCGCCAGCAGCCAAGGGGGGACAGTGATAAATGAGCAGTTCTTC. The chain employs TRBV4-1 and TRBJ2-1; 7 nucleotides align to TRBD1. The V gene end was trimmed by 1 base and the J gene end by 7 bases; junction bases not matched to a gene: 7. CDR1 is MGHRA, CDR2 YSYEKL, per germline. There are 15 residues in the CDR3.

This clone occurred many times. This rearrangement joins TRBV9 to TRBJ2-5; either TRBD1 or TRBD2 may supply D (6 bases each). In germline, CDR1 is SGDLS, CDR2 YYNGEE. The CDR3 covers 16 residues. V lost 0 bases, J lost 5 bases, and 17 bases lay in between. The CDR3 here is CASSVGAGHDGETQYF. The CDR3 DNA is TGTGCCAGCAGCGTAGGGGCGGGACACGACGGCGAGACCCAGTACTTC.

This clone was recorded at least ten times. The DNA for the CDR3 is TGTGCCTGGAGTTTGGGACAGGGAGGTCAGCCCCAGCATTTT. This sequence encodes CAWSLGQGGQPQHF. This chain links TRBV30 with TRBJ1-5; the match to TRBD1 covers 9 bases. CDR1 and CDR2 from the germline V gene are GTSNPN and SVGIG (reference sequence). The ends lost 2 bases at V and 6 bases at J; junction bases unmatched: 5. The CDR3 is made up of 14 amino acids.

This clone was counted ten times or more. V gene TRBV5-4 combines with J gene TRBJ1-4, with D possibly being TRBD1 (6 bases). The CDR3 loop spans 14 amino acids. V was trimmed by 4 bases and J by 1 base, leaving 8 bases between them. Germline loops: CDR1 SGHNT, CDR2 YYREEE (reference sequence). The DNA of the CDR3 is TGTGCCAGCAGCGTGACAGGAACTAATGAAAAACTGTTTTTT. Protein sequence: CASSVTGTNEKLFF.

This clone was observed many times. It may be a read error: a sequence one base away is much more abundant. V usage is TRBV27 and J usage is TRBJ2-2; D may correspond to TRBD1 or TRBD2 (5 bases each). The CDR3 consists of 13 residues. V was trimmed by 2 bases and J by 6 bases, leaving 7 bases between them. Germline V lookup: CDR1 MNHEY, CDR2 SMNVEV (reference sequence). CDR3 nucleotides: TGTGCCAGCAGTTTACGGGGACCCGGGGAGCTGTTTTTT. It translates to CASSLRGPGELFF.

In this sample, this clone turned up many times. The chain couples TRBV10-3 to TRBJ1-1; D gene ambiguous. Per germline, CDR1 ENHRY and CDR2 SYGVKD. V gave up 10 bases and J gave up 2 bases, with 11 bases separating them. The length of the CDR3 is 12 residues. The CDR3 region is CANGRLNTEAFF. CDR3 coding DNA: TGTGCCAACGGACGATTAAACACTGAAGCTTTCTTT.